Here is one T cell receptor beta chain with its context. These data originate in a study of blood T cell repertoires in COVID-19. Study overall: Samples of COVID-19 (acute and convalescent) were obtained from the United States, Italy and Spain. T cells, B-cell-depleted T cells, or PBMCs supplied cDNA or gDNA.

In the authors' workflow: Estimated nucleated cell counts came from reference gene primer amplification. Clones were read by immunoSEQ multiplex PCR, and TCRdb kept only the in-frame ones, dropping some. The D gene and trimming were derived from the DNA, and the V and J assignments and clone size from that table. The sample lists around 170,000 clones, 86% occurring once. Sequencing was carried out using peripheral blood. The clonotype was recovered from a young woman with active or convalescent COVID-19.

This chain's CDR3 is CASSELGQGQLEQYF. CDR3 nucleotides: TGTGCCAGCAGTGAATTGGGACAGGGGCAGCTAGAGCAGTACTTC. This rearrangement joins TRBV2 to TRBJ2-7; 10 nucleotides match TRBD1. CDR1 SNHLY and CDR2 FYNNEI come from the germline V gene. This CDR3 is 15 amino acids long. With V trimmed by 2 bases and J by 7 bases, 8 bases remained unmatched.